Below, 27 T cell receptor beta chains from the same sample are listed, as sequenced in a study of T cells in Graves' hyperthyroidism and ophthalmopathy. Template material for amplifying TCR beta CDR3 regions consisted of RNA transcripts. Initially, a first-round RT-PCR of the TCR CDR3 employed the HTBI primer set. Each CDR3 protein is one row after TCRdb ran MiXCR on the multiplex PCR reads. Of 550,000 to 850,000 distinct CDR3 sequences detected, under 20% appear once; the ten largest clones hold approximately 15%. The sequenced sample was blood. These receptor sequences come from a woman aged 45 to 65 with Graves' hyperthyroidism that later progressed to Graves' ophthalmopathy.

This clonotype was seen repeatedly, ten times or more. The J gene is TRBJ2-1, the V gene TRBV10-3; TRBD1 might be the D (6 bases). Per the germline V gene, CDR1 is ENHRY and CDR2 is SYGVKD. Trimming left V 10 bases short and J 3 bases short, with 16 bases between. This CDR3 is 14 amino acids long. The CDR3 coding sequence is TGTGCCACGGATTCCGGACAGCGCTACAATGAGCAGTTCTTC. Translating it yields CATDSGQRYNEQFF.

The gene calls are TRBV6-1 and TRBJ2-2; 10 bases are a match to TRBD1. The CDR3 contains 22 residues. Unmatched junction bases numbered 23, after V lost 2 bases and J lost 5 bases. The germline V gene has CDR1 MNHNS and CDR2 SASEGT. CDR3 in DNA: TGTGCCAGCAGTGAATCGTCATACCGAACCGGGACAGGGGTCCCTCTGACCGGGGAGCTGTTTTTT. This codes for CASSESSYRTGTGVPLTGELFF.

This clonotype has more than one count but fewer than ten. The chain employs TRBV3-1 and TRBJ2-5, with TRBD2 matching over 7 bases. Trimming removed 1 base from V and 3 bases from J; junction bases left unmatched: 5. The CDR3 sequence is 15 residues long. Germline V gene data show CDR1 as LGHDT and CDR2 as YNNKEL (reference sequence). CDR3 sequence (DNA): TGTGCCAGCAGCCAAGGGGGGGACTACGAAGAGACCCAGTACTTC. Its protein product is CASSQGGDYEETQYF.

The table lists this clonotype with a few counts. The chain recombines TRBV5-5 with TRBJ2-1, with TRBD1 matching 8 bases. After removal of 0 bases from V and 4 bases from J, the junction contained 6 bases not matched to a gene. This CDR3 spans 16 amino acids. Per the germline V gene, CDR1 is SGHKS and CDR2 is YYEKEE (reference sequence). The CDR3 loop reads CASSLVGTGGYNEQFF. The CDR3 nucleotides read TGTGCCAGCAGCTTGGTGGGGACAGGAGGGTACAATGAGCAGTTCTTC. Full variable domain (remainder filled in from reference TRBV5-5 and TRBJ2-1): DAGVTQSPTHLIKTRGQQVTLRCSPISGHKSVSWYQQVLGQGPQFIFQYYEKEERGRGNFPDRFSARQFPNYSSELNVNALLLGDSALYLCASSLVGTGGYNEQFFGPGTRLTVL.

The chain uses TRBV27 and TRBJ2-5; tentatively, D is TRBD2 (5 bases). The germline V gene has CDR1 MNHEY and CDR2 SMNVEV (reference sequence). The CDR3 spans 14 residues. Trimming removed 1 base at V and 7 bases at J, with 13 bases between. The CDR3 region is CASSLWFGIGTQYF. The CDR3 region has the DNA TGTGCCAGCAGTTTATGGTTCGGGATCGGGACCCAGTACTTC.

In this sample, this clonotype turned up a few times. Here the CDR3 DNA reads TGCAGTGCTAGAGTGGACAGCTCCTATAATTCACCCCTCCACTTT. This codes for CSARVDSSYNSPLHF. The rearrangement uses TRBV20-1 and TRBJ1-6, with a tentative D call TRBD1 (6 bases). The CDR3 covers 15 residues. Trimming took 1 base from V and 0 from J, leaving 7 bases between them. The germline V gene encodes CDR1 DFQATT and CDR2 SNEGSKA (reference sequence).

This clonotype has a handful of counts. The CDR3 bases are TGTGCCATCAGTGAGGACAGGGGTAAAATGGAGACCCAGTACTTC. This codes for CAISEDRGKMETQYF. The J gene is TRBJ2-5, the V gene TRBV10-3; TRBD1 aligns across 8 bases. From germline, CDR1 is ENHRY and CDR2 SYGVKD. With 2 bases clipped from V and 5 bases from J, the junction kept 7 bases outside the gene matches. The CDR3 runs to 15 residues.

CDR3 bases: TGTGCCAGCAAGGCCGACAGCACAGATACGCAGTATTTT. It codes for CASKADSTDTQYF. The J gene is TRBJ2-3, the V gene TRBV2, with unresolved D. Germline values: CDR1 SNHLY, CDR2 FYNNEI. The germline V and J ends were trimmed by 7 bases and 0 bases, with 8 bases remaining between them. The CDR3 contains 13 residues.

The chain has TRBV20-1 and TRBJ2-4, with D possibly matching TRBD1 (5 bases). Between the trimmed V and J ends, which lost 6 bases and 3 bases, there was a span of 27 bases. CDR1 DFQATT and CDR2 SNEGSKA come from the germline V gene (reference sequence). The CDR3 sequence is 18 residues long. The CDR3 DNA sequence: TGCAGTGCCGCCCTTGGACAAGCCGCAACGTTAGGCAAAAACATTCAGTACTTC. It specifies CSAALGQAATLGKNIQYF.

This clonotype was detected a few times. V and J are TRBV6-1 and TRBJ2-7; TRBD2 is a possible D gene (5 bases). The CDR3 runs to 13 residues. V was pared by 6 bases and J by 7 bases, with 16 bases between. Germline V CDR1 and CDR2: MNHNS, SASEGT. CDR3 loop: CASRRAVTGEQYF. The CDR3 nucleotides are TGTGCCAGCAGAAGAGCAGTAACGGGGGAGCAGTACTTC.

This clonotype was counted ten times or more. The rearrangement joins TRBV6-1 to TRBJ1-1, with 10 bases fitting TRBD1. The CDR3 runs to 15 residues. With 6 bases clipped from V and 5 bases from J, the junction kept 9 bases outside the gene matches. Germline V gene data show CDR1 as MNHNS and CDR2 as SASEGT. CDR3: CASSHVTGGYTEAFF. CDR3 coding DNA: TGTGCCAGCAGCCACGTGACAGGGGGCTATACTGAAGCTTTCTTT.

This clonotype was observed many times. The genes are TRBV12-3 or TRBV12-4 and TRBJ2-3; D is unresolved. Trimming took 5 bases from V and 3 from J, leaving 6 bases between them. This CDR3 spans 12 amino acids. In nucleotides, the CDR3 is TGTGCCAGCAGTCCCTTTACAGATACGCAGTATTTT. This gives the protein CASSPFTDTQYF.

This clonotype was counted many times. The chain uses TRBV7-2 and TRBJ2-3, with 10 bases aligning to TRBD2. This CDR3 is 16 amino acids long. Germline V CDR1 and CDR2: SGHTA, FQGNSA. With V trimmed by 2 bases and J by 0 bases, 2 bases remained unmatched. Here the CDR3 DNA reads TGTGCCAGCAGCTTAAGCGGGGGGGGGAGCACAGATACGCAGTATTTT. Its protein product is CASSLSGGGSTDTQYF.

In its sample, this clonotype was seen many times. The chain uses TRBV6-1 and TRBJ1-2; the D gene is possibly TRBD1 (5 bases). CDR1 is MNHNS, CDR2 SASEGT, per germline. Trimming took 8 bases from V and 2 from J, leaving 9 bases between them. This CDR3 is built from 12 residues. CDR3 sequence: CASCDRNYGYTF. The CDR3 region has the DNA TGTGCCAGCTGCGACAGAAACTATGGCTACACCTTC.

V usage is TRBV20-1 and J usage is TRBJ1-3; D ambiguous. The germline CDR1 and CDR2 sequences are DFQATT and SNEGSKA (reference sequence). Trimming removed 6 bases at V and 0 bases at J, with 15 bases between. The CDR3 runs to 15 residues. CDR3 DNA: TGCAGTGCATTACCGGGAAGCCTCTCTGGAAACACCATATATTTT. The encoded protein is CSALPGSLSGNTIYF.

In its sample, this clonotype was seen many times. The chain carries TRBV7-9 and TRBJ1-6, with a weak D call TRBD1 (6 bases). Germline-derived CDR1 and CDR2 are SEHNR and FQNEAQ (reference sequence). The CDR3 runs to 15 residues. The V gene lost 1 base and the J gene lost 4 bases, with 8 bases spanning the gap. Here the CDR3 DNA reads TGTGCCAGCAGCTTAGTGCAGGGGTATAATTCACCCCTCCACTTT. It specifies CASSLVQGYNSPLHF. The full variable domain, rest sourced from reference TRBV7-9 and TRBJ1-6, is DTGVSQNPRHKITKRGQNVTFRCDPISEHNRLYWYRQTLGQGPEFLTYFQNEAQLEKSRLLSDRFSAERPKGSFSTLEIQRTEQGDSAMYLCASSLVQGYNSPLHFGNGTRLTVT.

This clonotype turned up a few times. The chain uses TRBV29-1 and TRBJ2-7, with 7 bases matching TRBD2. Germline V gives CDR1 SQVTM, CDR2 ANQGSEA. The CDR3 has 13 amino acids. With 4 bases clipped from V and 0 bases from J, the junction kept 3 bases outside the gene matches. Here the CDR3 reads CSVGEGFSYEQYF. DNA for the CDR3: TGCAGCGTTGGGGAGGGTTTCTCCTACGAGCAGTACTTC.

This clonotype was counted a single time. The V call is TRBV19, the J call TRBJ1-4, with D possibly matching TRBD1 (5 bases). Germline CDR1 and CDR2: LNHDA and SQIVND (reference sequence). The ends were cut back, 4 bases at V and 7 bases at J, with 10 bases in the middle. The CDR3 totals 13 residues. The chain's CDR3 is CASSTRRAEKLFF. The DNA for the CDR3 is TGTGCCAGTAGTACTCGCAGGGCTGAAAAACTGTTTTTT.

This clonotype has ten or more counts. V usage is TRBV3-1 and J usage is TRBJ1-2; weak D call: TRBD1 (5 bases). Trimming cost V 0 bases and J 0 bases, with 11 bases left between them. The CDR3 spans 16 residues. The germline V gene encodes CDR1 LGHDT and CDR2 YNNKEL (reference sequence). The DNA of the CDR3 is TGTGCCAGCAGCCAAGAGGGCGAGACAGCTAACTATGGCTACACCTTC. This sequence encodes CASSQEGETANYGYTF.

This clonotype was seen at least ten times. V usage is TRBV2 and J usage is TRBJ2-3, with 13 bases fitting TRBD2. The CDR3 spans 18 residues. Trimming at V came to 8 bases and at J to 2 bases, leaving 13 bases not matched to a gene. CDR1 is SNHLY, CDR2 FYNNEI, per germline. CDR3 amino acids: CASGDSTSGGRNTDTQYF. Written as DNA, the CDR3 is TGTGCCAGCGGAGATTCGACTAGCGGGGGGAGGAACACAGATACGCAGTATTTT.

There are a few counts of this clonotype. V and J are TRBV20-1 and TRBJ1-1, with D possibly matching TRBD1 (6 bases). Germline V gives CDR1 DFQATT, CDR2 SNEGSKA (reference sequence). V gave up 6 bases and J gave up 1 base, with 18 bases separating them. The CDR3 covers 15 residues. CDR3 protein: CSATRTGQSNTEAFF. DNA of the CDR3: TGCAGTGCAACCCGGACGGGACAATCGAACACTGAAGCTTTCTTT.

With respect to this clonotype: With a much larger clone just one base away, this may be a read error. This CDR3 is missing its conserved last phenylalanine or tryptophan, likely due to a read error. V usage is TRBV5-1 and J usage is TRBJ2-7, with D perhaps TRBD1 (6 bases). Trimming left V 0 bases short and J 6 bases short, with 10 bases between. The germline gives CDR1 SGHRS, CDR2 YFSETQ. The CDR3 consists of 13 residues. For the CDR3, the DNA is TGCGCCAGCAGCTTGGGGACAGCGACCGAGCAGTACCTC. Protein: CASSLGTATEQYL.

This clonotype was counted many times. The chain combines TRBV12-3 or TRBV12-4 with TRBJ2-7; D remains ambiguous. The CDR3 runs 15 residues. Trimming cost V 2 bases and J 2 bases, with 13 bases left between them. The CDR3, as DNA: TGTGCCAGCAGTTTAAACAGACTCGTCCCCTACGAGCAGTACTTC. Amino acids: CASSLNRLVPYEQYF.

This chain links TRBV7-2 with TRBJ2-1, with 14 bases aligning to TRBD2. CDR3 length equals 16 residues. Unmatched junction bases numbered 5, after V lost 5 bases and J lost 5 bases. CDR1 is SGHTA and CDR2 is FQGNSA in the germline V gene. Written as DNA, the CDR3 is TGTGCCAGCAGCCCCGTGGGACTAGCGGGGGACAATGAGCAGTTCTTC. Protein: CASSPVGLAGDNEQFF.

The chain has TRBV7-9 and TRBJ1-4, with 7 bases fitting TRBD1. Germline loops: CDR1 SEHNR, CDR2 FQNEAQ (reference sequence). This CDR3 comprises 17 residues. V trimming: 5 bases; J trimming: 5 bases; junction bases outside the gene matches: 14. CDR3 region: CASSLSTRGQENEKLFF. The CDR3 coding sequence is TGTGCCAGCAGCCTATCAACACGAGGACAGGAAAATGAAAAACTGTTTTTT.

This clonotype was seen a handful of times. The chain carries TRBV5-5 and TRBJ1-6, with D possibly being TRBD1 (5 bases). The germline V gene encodes CDR1 SGHKS and CDR2 YYEKEE (reference sequence). V lost 3 bases to trimming and J lost 0 bases, with 10 bases between them. The CDR3 consists of 16 residues. This CDR3 reads CASSYDDSSYNSPLHF. Written as DNA, the CDR3 is TGTGCCAGCAGCTACGACGACAGCTCCTATAATTCACCCCTCCACTTT.

The chain's CDR3 is CSASVGLAGYNEQFF. The CDR3 nucleotides read TGCAGTGCTAGCGTGGGACTAGCGGGATATAATGAGCAGTTCTTC. The chain recombines TRBV20-1 with TRBJ2-1; 13 nucleotides line up with TRBD2. V lost 3 bases to trimming and J lost 7 bases; unmatched junction nucleotides: 6. The CDR3 consists of 15 residues. Germline V CDR1 and CDR2: DFQATT, SNEGSKA (reference sequence).